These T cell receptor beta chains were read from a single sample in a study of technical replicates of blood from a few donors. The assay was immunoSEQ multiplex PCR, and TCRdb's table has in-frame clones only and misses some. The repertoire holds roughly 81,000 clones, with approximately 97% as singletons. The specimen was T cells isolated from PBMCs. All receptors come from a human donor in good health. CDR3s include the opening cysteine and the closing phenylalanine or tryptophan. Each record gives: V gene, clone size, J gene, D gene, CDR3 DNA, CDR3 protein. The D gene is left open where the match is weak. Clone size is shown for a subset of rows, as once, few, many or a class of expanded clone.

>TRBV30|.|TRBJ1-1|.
TGTGCCGGGGGGGGTAGCATCCTTGGAGGTACTGAAGCTTTCTTT
CAGGGSILGGTEAFF
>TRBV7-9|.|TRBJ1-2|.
TGTGCCAGCAGCCACCGGGACACGTCCATACTTAACTATGGCTACACCTTC
CASSHRDTSILNYGYTF
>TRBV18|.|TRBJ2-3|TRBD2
TGTGCCAGCTCATTGGGGACTAGCACCACAGATACGCAGTATTTT
CASSLGTSTTDTQYF
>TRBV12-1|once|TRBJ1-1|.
TGTGCCAGCAGCCCGGGACAGGGGGGGACTGAAGCTTTCTTT
CASSPGQGGTEAFF
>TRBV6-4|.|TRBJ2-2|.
TGTGCCAGCATCGACAGGAAGGGGGAGCTGTTTTTT
CASIDRKGELFF
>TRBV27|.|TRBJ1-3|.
TGTGCCAGCAGTCGAACAGGCGACCCGGGAAACACCATATATTTT
CASSRTGDPGNTIYF
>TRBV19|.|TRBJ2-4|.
TGTGCCAGTAGTAGGCAGGGGATGAGTAACATTCAGTACTTC
CASSRQGMSNIQYF
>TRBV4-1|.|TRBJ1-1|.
TGCGCCAGCAGCCAAGAACCAGGGGTGGGCACTGAAGCTTTCTTT
CASSQEPGVGTEAFF
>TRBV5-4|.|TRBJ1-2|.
TGTGCCAGCAGCTTGTGGCAGGATTACTATGGCTACACCTTC
CASSLWQDYYGYTF
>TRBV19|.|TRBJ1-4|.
TGTGCCAGTACGAGGAGGGTGGACGAAAAACTGTTTTTT
CASTRRVDEKLFF
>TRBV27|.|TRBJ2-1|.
TGTGCCAGCAGTTTAGCGGAGACCCTCTACAATGAGCAGTTCTTC
CASSLAETLYNEQFF
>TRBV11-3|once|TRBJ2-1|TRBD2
TGTGCCAGCAGCTTAGGGTTAGCGGGAGCGTTTGAGCAGTTCTTC
CASSLGLAGAFEQFF
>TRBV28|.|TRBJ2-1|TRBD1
TGTGCCAGCAGTTCGGGACAGTCGCCATACAATGAGCAGTTCTTC
CASSSGQSPYNEQFF
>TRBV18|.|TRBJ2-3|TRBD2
TGTGCCAGCTCACCACGGGTCCCGCGGGGGAGTAGCACAGATACGCAGTATTTT
CASSPRVPRGSSTDTQYF
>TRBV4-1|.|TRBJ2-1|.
TGCGCCAGCAGCCACCTCGGGAATGAGCAGTTCTTC
CASSHLGNEQFF
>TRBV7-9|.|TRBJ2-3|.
TGTGCCAGCAGTCGCCTCCCCGCGGATACGCAGTATTTT
CASSRLPADTQYF
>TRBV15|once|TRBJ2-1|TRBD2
TGTGCCACCAGCTCCCGGACTAGCGGGAGGGATGAGCAGTTCTTC
CATSSRTSGRDEQFF
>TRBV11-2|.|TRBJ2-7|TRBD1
TGTGCCAGCAGCTTAATTTCAGGGGGTTCCTACGAGCAGTACTTC
CASSLISGGSYEQYF
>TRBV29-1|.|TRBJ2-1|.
TGCAGCGCTGCGTCCCCTGTTGCGGGGACCACCTACAATGAGCAGTTCTTC
CSAASPVAGTTYNEQFF
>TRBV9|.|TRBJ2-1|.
TGTGCCAGCAGCGTAGCCTGGGAGGCGGGGAGAGGGGATGAGCAGTTCTTC
CASSVAWEAGRGDEQFF
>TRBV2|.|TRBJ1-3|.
TGTGCCAGCAGTACCTGGGGGGTTGAGGGCTCTGGAAACACCATATATTTT
CASSTWGVEGSGNTIYF
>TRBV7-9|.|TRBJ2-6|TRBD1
TGTGCCAGCAGCTTAGCACAGGGGAATTCTGGGGCCAACGTCCTGACTTTC
CASSLAQGNSGANVLTF
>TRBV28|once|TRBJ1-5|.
TGTGCCAGCAAGAAAGCGGATCAGCCCCAGCATTTT
CASKKADQPQHF
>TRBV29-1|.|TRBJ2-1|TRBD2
TGCAGCGTTGATGGAGTATGGCTAGCGGGGGAAGATGAGCAGTTCTTC
CSVDGVWLAGEDEQFF
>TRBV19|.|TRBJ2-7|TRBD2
TGTGCCAGTAGTACACTCCCGGGACTAGCGTTGAATGCCTACGAGCAGTACTTC
CASSTLPGLALNAYEQYF
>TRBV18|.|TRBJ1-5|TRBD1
TGTGCCAGCTCCCGGGAGGGGGCAAGTCAGCCCCAGCATTTT
CASSREGASQPQHF
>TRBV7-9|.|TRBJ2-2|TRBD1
TGTGCCAGCAGCCCGGGACAGGGGGCTTTCGGGGAGCTGTTTTTT
CASSPGQGAFGELFF
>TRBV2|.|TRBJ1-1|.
TGTGCCAGCAAAGTACAGGGTGACTCGCGAGCTTTCTTT
CASKVQGDSRAFF
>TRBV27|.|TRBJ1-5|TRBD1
TGTGCCAGCAGTTCCCGGGACAGAACTAATCAGCCCCAGCATTTT
CASSSRDRTNQPQHF
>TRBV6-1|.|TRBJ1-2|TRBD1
TGTGCCAGCAGCGCCGTGACAGGGCCATTCGGCGGCTACACCTTC
CASSAVTGPFGGYTF
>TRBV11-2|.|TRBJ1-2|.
TGTGCCAGCGCAAGTTTGGTCAGGGAAGGAGGCTACACCTTC
CASASLVREGGYTF
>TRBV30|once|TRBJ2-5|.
TGTGCCTGGAGTAAGGGGCTAGCGGAGACCCAGTACTTC
CAWSKGLAETQYF
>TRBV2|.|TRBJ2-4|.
TGTGCCAGCAGTGAGTTCGGAGGCAGGGCCAAAAACATTCAGTACTTC
CASSEFGGRAKNIQYF
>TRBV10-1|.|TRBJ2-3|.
TGCGCCAGCAGCCTCGGTGGTCCCCCAGATACGCAGTATTTT
CASSLGGPPDTQYF
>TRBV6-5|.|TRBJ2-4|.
TGTGCCAGCAGTTACAGCCTAGCCAAAAACATTCAGTACTTC
CASSYSLAKNIQYF
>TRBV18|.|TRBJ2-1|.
TGTGCCAGCTCACTGAATCAGGAGGGCCGTGGTGAGCAGTTCTTC
CASSLNQEGRGEQFF
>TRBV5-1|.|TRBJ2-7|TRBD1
TGCGCCAGCAGCTCAGACAGGGGGGACGAGCAGTACTTC
CASSSDRGDEQYF
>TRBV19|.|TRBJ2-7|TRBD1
TGTGCCAGTAGTATTGTGCAGGGGGCCCCCTACGAGCAGTACTTC
CASSIVQGAPYEQYF
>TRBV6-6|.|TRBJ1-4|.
TGTGCCAGCAGTTTCCTCTCTCCAGGGAATGAAAAACTGTTTTTT
CASSFLSPGNEKLFF
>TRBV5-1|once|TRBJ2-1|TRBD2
TGCGCCAGCAGCAGGGGACTAGCGGCCTACAATGAGCAGTTCTTC
CASSRGLAAYNEQFF
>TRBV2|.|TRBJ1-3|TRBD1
TGTGCCAGCGGGGACAGGGGGAACACCATATATTTT
CASGDRGNTIYF
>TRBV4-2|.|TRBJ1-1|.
TGTGCCAGCAGCCAAGTACAGGCTCTGAACACTGAAGCTTTCTTT
CASSQVQALNTEAFF
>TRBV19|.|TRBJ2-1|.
TGTGCCAGTAGTCCCGCGCTGAGCTCCTACAATGAGCAGTTCTTC
CASSPALSSYNEQFF
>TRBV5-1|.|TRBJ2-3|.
TGCGCCAGCAGCCAGGGGGGGGGTAGCGGGAATTCACCAGATACGCAGTATTTT
CASSQGGGSGNSPDTQYF
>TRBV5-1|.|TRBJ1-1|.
TGCGCCAGCAGTACCCACCTAGACGGGAACACTGAAGCTTTCTTT
CASSTHLDGNTEAFF